This T cell receptor beta chain was found in a study of vaccination and CD4 T cells after COVID-19. General study results and limits: Median SARS-CoV-2-reactive clonotypes rose from approximately 21 to 38, not significantly.

The treatment is: approximately 10-day PBMC culture with coronavirus spike peptide pools or control peptides (ViraFEST assay). The CDR3 contains 13 residues. In germline, CDR1 is LGHNA, CDR2 YNFKEQ. Deletions cut 1 base from V and 3 bases from J, with 7 bases between. Cultured CD4+ T-cell DNA underwent Oncomine TCR Beta short-read sequencing. Using its own MiXCR run on the PCR reads, TCRdb lists one record per CDR3 protein. The sample has under 20,000 distinct CDR3 sequences, more than 45% seen once; the top ten hold around 3%. A word on this clonotype: The antigen is undetermined.

The chain employs TRBV4-2 and TRBJ2-7; D uncertain. This receptor was obtained from a human donor who had recovered from COVID-19. This sample comprised CD4+ T cells from blood, cultured in vitro, obtained after SARS-CoV-2 vaccination. The CDR3 DNA reads TGTGCCAGCAGCCAAGGAATCAACTACGAGCAGTACTTC. Translating it yields CASSQGINYEQYF.